The entry below describes one TCR beta chain. Each CDR3 protein is one row after TCRdb ran MiXCR on the 5' RACE reads. The repertoire holds 350,000 to 450,000 distinct CDR3 sequences, with about 18% as singletons. This specimen comes from a study of identical twins. V lost 1 base and J lost 3, with 22 bases in between. This CDR3 spans 18 amino acids. CDR1 and CDR2 (germline): SGHAT, FQNNGV. The receptor was isolated from a man between 50 and 59 years old in good health. The chain carries TRBV11-2 and TRBJ2-7, with TRBD2 as a possible D gene (6 bases). The sequencing input was naive T cells sorted from blood. The CDR3 is CASSLVGGTTPQVYEQYF. The CDR3 coding sequence is TGTGCCAGCAGCTTAGTTGGCGGGACCACCCCTCAGGTCTACGAGCAGTACTTC.